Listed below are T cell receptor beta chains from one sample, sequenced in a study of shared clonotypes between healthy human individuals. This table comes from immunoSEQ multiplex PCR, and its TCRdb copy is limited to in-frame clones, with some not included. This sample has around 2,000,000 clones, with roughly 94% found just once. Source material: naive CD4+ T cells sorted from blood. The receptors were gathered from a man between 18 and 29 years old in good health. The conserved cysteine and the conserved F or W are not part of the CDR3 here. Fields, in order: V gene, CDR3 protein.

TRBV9 ASSVETGLGYGYT
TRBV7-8 ASSLGGGMNTEAF
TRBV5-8 ASSKGLPRDTQY
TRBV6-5 ASSRGGGTDTQY
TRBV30 AWSESSKGDYGYT
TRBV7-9 ASSLGPNTDTQY
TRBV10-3 AISDTSYNEQF
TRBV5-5 ASSWSDGLNYGYT
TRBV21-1 ASSTRDSGNTIY
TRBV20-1 SASRQETQY
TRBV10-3 AISESLTSGLEQY
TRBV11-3 ASSLDPSAQY
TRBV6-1 ASSEANTNQPQH